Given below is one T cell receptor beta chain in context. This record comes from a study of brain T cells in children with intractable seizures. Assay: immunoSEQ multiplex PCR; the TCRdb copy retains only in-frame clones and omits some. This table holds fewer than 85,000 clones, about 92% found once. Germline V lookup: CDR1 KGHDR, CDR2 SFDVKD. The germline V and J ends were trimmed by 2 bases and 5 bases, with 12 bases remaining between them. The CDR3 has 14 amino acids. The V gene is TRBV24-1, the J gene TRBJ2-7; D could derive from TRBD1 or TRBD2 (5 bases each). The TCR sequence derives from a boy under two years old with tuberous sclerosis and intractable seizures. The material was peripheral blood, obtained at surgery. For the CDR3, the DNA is TGTGCCACCAGTGATTCAGCAGGGCGGGACGAGCAGTACTTC. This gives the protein CATSDSAGRDEQYF.